The clone carrying this T cell receptor (beta chain) was found a few times. Allocation to cohorts depended on clinical history reported by the participants. Original processing notes: Reference gene primer amplification gave nucleated cell count estimates. Assay used: immunoSEQ multiplex PCR; TCRdb lists only in-frame clones, some missing. The V and J calls and the clone size are those of that table, but D and trimming were determined from the DNA. The sample carries just over 300,000 clones, approximately 83% recorded once. The sample belongs to a study of blood T cell repertoires in COVID-19. The junction had 0 bases not matched to a gene; V was cut back by 3 bases and J by 6 bases. The CDR3 contains 12 residues. In germline, CDR1 is SGDLS, CDR2 YYNGEE.

The receptor's source is a young man who had recovered from COVID-19. What was sequenced was PBMCs or T cells enriched from blood (not recorded which). The rearrangement links TRBV9 to TRBJ2-7; 10 nucleotides align to TRBD1. CDR3 DNA sequence: TGTGCCAGCAGCGGGGACAGGGGCGAGCAGTACTTC. Translated, it gives CASSGDRGEQYF.